The 28 T cell receptor beta chains listed next were all sequenced from one sample in a study of untreated major depressive disorder. The table came from immunoSEQ multiplex PCR; TCRdb's copy has only in-frame clones and leaves some out. The table shows 20,000 or so clones, with 87% occurring only once. Input material: CD4+ T cells from PBMCs. The receptor source for this set is a woman aged 25 to 39 in good health.

The V gene is TRBV6-6, the J gene TRBJ2-5; 7 nucleotides match TRBD1. The V and J ends lost 5 bases and 3 bases, in that order; junction bases with no gene match: 9. CDR1 and CDR2 from the germline V gene are MNHNY and SVGAGI (reference sequence). The CDR3 is 15 residues long. CDR3 sequence: CASSNFDRAEETQYF. CDR3 coding DNA: TGTGCCAGCAGTAACTTCGACAGGGCCGAAGAGACCCAGTACTTC.

This chain uses TRBV7-9 with TRBJ1-6; D perhaps matches TRBD1 (6 bases). The CDR3 has 16 residues. Germline-derived CDR1 and CDR2 are SEHNR and FQNEAQ (reference sequence). V lost 3 bases and J lost 3, with 12 bases in between. This CDR3 reads CASSLDSGLYNSPLHF. CDR3 in DNA: TGTGCCAGCAGCTTGGACAGTGGCCTCTATAATTCACCCCTCCACTTT.

The chain carries TRBV6-5 and TRBJ2-7; TRBD1 aligns across 11 bases. J lost 1 base, V lost 6 bases, and 5 bases had no gene match. From germline, CDR1 is MNHEY and CDR2 SVGAGI. This CDR3 contains 15 residues. CDR3 nucleotides: TGTGCCAGCAGAGCCGGGACAGGGGGTTCCTACGAGCAGTACTTC. This sequence encodes CASRAGTGGSYEQYF.

V and J are TRBV27 and TRBJ2-7, with 8 bases matching TRBD2. CDR3 length equals 15 residues. V was pared by 2 bases and J by 1 base, with 4 bases of the junction left unmatched. Germline CDR1 is MNHEY and CDR2 is SMNVEV (reference sequence). The CDR3 DNA reads TGTGCCAGCAGTTTAAGCGGGGGCTATTCCTACGAGCAGTACTTC. Translation gives CASSLSGGYSYEQYF.

The J gene is TRBJ1-6, the V gene TRBV11-2; 9 nucleotides agree with TRBD1. Germline values: CDR1 SGHAT, CDR2 FQNNGV. The CDR3 sequence is 15 residues long. Losses at the gene ends were 5 bases for V and 8 bases for J; bases not matched to a gene: 7. The CDR3 DNA follows: TGTGCCAGCAGCCGAGACAGGGGGTTGTATTCACCCCTCCACTTT. Its protein product is CASSRDRGLYSPLHF.

This chain connects TRBV19 to TRBJ1-6; perhaps TRBD1 as D (5 bases). Trimming stripped 8 bases from V and 10 bases from J, with 18 bases between. CDR1 is LNHDA, CDR2 SQIVND, per germline (reference sequence). This CDR3 comprises 14 residues. The CDR3 is CASQEVRGGSPLHF. The CDR3 DNA reads as TGTGCCAGTCAGGAGGTGAGGGGAGGGTCACCCCTCCACTTT.

The chain recombines TRBV7-2 with TRBJ1-1; unclear D gene. The CDR3 is made up of 13 amino acids. CDR1 and CDR2 from the germline V gene are SGHTA and FQGNSA. V was clipped by 4 bases and J by 5 bases, with 11 bases between them. CDR3 nucleotides: TGTGCCAGCAGCTCCTACATCCGAACTGAAGCTTTCTTT. It encodes CASSSYIRTEAFF.

The rearrangement uses TRBV5-1 and TRBJ1-3; D not certain. The CDR3 totals 16 residues. Germline loops: CDR1 SGHRS, CDR2 YFSETQ. Trimming removed 4 bases from V and 0 bases from J, with 14 bases in between. In DNA, the CDR3 is TGCGCCAGCAGCCTGACCAGTACGATCTCTGGAAACACCATATATTTT. This gives the protein CASSLTSTISGNTIYF.

The CDR3 DNA sequence: TGTGCCAGCGCGAGATGGAATCAGCCCCAGCATTTT. It encodes CASARWNQPQHF. The chain uses TRBV2 and TRBJ1-5; no clear D gene. The CDR3 sequence is 12 residues long. CDR1 and CDR2 (germline): SNHLY, FYNNEI. The ends were cut back, 8 bases at V and 4 bases at J, with 9 bases in the middle.

This clone was recorded only once. The chain joins TRBV20-1 to TRBJ2-5; maybe TRBD2 (6 bases). The V end was cut by 5 bases, the J end by 12 bases, with 13 bases between. CDR1 is DFQATT, CDR2 SNEGSKA, per germline (reference sequence). This CDR3 is 10 amino acids long. CDR3 nucleotide sequence: TGCAGTGCTCGCGGGACCGCTGAGTACTTC. Its protein is CSARGTAEYF.

This clone was recorded a few times. V and J are TRBV7-8 and TRBJ2-7; D is uncertain. CDR1 is SGHVS, CDR2 FQNEAQ, per germline. V was clipped by 1 base and J by 3 bases, with 10 bases between them. CDR3 length: 14 amino acids. The CDR3: CASSLGEMGYEQYF. In nucleotides, the CDR3 is TGTGCCAGCAGCTTAGGTGAGATGGGCTACGAGCAGTACTTC.

J is TRBJ2-3 and V is TRBV27; TRBD1 aligns across 10 bases. Germline values: CDR1 MNHEY, CDR2 SMNVEV (reference sequence). This CDR3 spans 16 amino acids. Germline trimming cut 6 bases from V and 3 bases from J; bases unmatched to any gene: 9. In DNA form, the CDR3 reads TGTGCCAGCAGCGTCCGACAGGGGGCTTTGACAGATACGCAGTATTTT. It is translated as CASSVRQGALTDTQYF.

This chain links TRBV27 with TRBJ1-3, with D possibly matching TRBD1 (5 bases). CDR3 length: 15 residues. The germline V gene has CDR1 MNHEY and CDR2 SMNVEV (reference sequence). V was cut by 8 bases and J by 0 bases, with 14 bases left in between. CDR3 residues: CASPTTVTSGNTIYF. Here the CDR3 DNA reads TGTGCCAGCCCCACGACAGTCACCTCTGGAAACACCATATATTTT.

This clone was found once. The chain carries TRBV29-1 and TRBJ1-2, with TRBD1 matching 7 bases. V gave up 4 bases and J gave up 8 bases; unmatched junction bases: 13. The CDR3 contains 14 residues. The germline V gene has CDR1 SQVTM and CDR2 ANQGSEA. The CDR3 here is CSVGFGTGVGGYTF. The CDR3 bases are TGCAGCGTTGGGTTTGGAACAGGGGTGGGGGGCTACACCTTC.

The table lists this clone with a count of one. The chain's CDR3 is CASSPLGTGGQETQYF. In DNA, the CDR3 is TGTGCCAGCAGCCCACTCGGGACTGGGGGACAAGAGACCCAGTACTTC. The V gene is TRBV6-6, the J gene TRBJ2-5; D is perhaps TRBD2 (6 bases). V lost 6 bases, J lost 2 bases, and 19 bases lay in between. The CDR3 runs to 16 residues. Germline assignment: CDR1 MNHNY and CDR2 SVGAGI (reference sequence).

The rearrangement links TRBV20-1 to TRBJ2-1; tentative D call: TRBD2 (6 bases). V was trimmed by 3 bases and J by 12 bases, leaving 12 bases between them. Germline values: CDR1 DFQATT, CDR2 SNEGSKA (reference sequence). This CDR3 spans 11 amino acids. The chain's CDR3 is CSASLGDLQFF. CDR3 coding DNA: TGCAGTGCTAGCCTGGGGGACTTGCAGTTCTTC.

The chain employs TRBV7-2 and TRBJ2-7, with TRBD2 identical over 12 bases. With 5 bases clipped from V and 0 bases from J, the junction kept 2 bases outside the gene matches. Per the germline V gene, CDR1 is SGHTA and CDR2 is FQGNSA. The CDR3 totals 15 residues. CDR3 in amino acids: CASSPSGGASYEQYF. The CDR3 bases are TGTGCCAGCAGCCCTAGCGGGGGGGCCTCCTACGAGCAGTACTTC.

The sample holds a few counts of this clone. The rearrangement joins TRBV4-3 to TRBJ2-1; possibly TRBD1 or TRBD2 for D (6 bases each). The CDR3 totals 17 residues. V lost 1 base, J lost 7 bases, and 20 bases lay in between. Germline-derived CDR1 and CDR2 are LGHNA and YSLEER. The CDR3 spells CASSQGVLAGGRNEQFF. The DNA for the CDR3 is TGCGCCAGCAGCCAAGGGGTCTTAGCCGGGGGCAGGAATGAGCAGTTCTTC.

The V call is TRBV11-2, the J call TRBJ1-1, with D unresolved. Germline CDR1 and CDR2: SGHAT and FQNNGV. Trimming took off 4 bases at V and 8 bases at J, with 11 bases between the two ends. The CDR3 contains 12 residues. For the CDR3, the DNA is TGTGCCAGCAGCTCACGACGGGGAGAAGCTTTCTTT. Protein sequence: CASSSRRGEAFF.

V gene TRBV6-1 combines with J gene TRBJ1-2, with a possible D match to TRBD1 (5 bases). The CDR3 has 17 amino acids. Trimming stripped 2 bases from V and 4 bases from J, with 20 bases between. From germline, CDR1 is MNHNS and CDR2 SASEGT. This chain's CDR3 is CASSEKGEPTGGYGYTF. The DNA for the CDR3 is TGTGCCAGCAGTGAAAAGGGAGAACCTACAGGAGGCTATGGCTACACCTTC.

In its sample, this clone was seen once. J is TRBJ1-5 and V is TRBV30, with D unresolved. Germline CDR1 reads GTSNPN; CDR2 reads SVGIG (reference sequence). This CDR3 is 15 amino acids long. V lost 3 bases to trimming and J lost 4 bases, with 16 bases between them. For the CDR3, the DNA is TGTGCCTGGAGCCACTCTACGGGGATAAATCAGCCCCAGCATTTT. This gives the protein CAWSHSTGINQPQHF.

The chain couples TRBV7-2 to TRBJ1-2; D is perhaps TRBD1 (5 bases). This CDR3 comprises 16 residues. V lost 0 bases and J lost 4, with 15 bases in between. Germline V gene sequence: CDR1 SGHTA, CDR2 FQGNSA. CDR3 amino acids: CASSLAEGRALYGYTF. The CDR3, as DNA: TGTGCCAGCAGCTTAGCTGAGGGGAGGGCACTCTATGGCTACACCTTC.

The CDR3 DNA is TGTGCCAGCAGTGAACAGGGGGGCAATCAGCCCCAGCATTTT. The encoded protein is CASSEQGGNQPQHF. This chain connects TRBV6-1 to TRBJ1-5; 7 bases map to TRBD1. Germline assignment: CDR1 MNHNS and CDR2 SASEGT. This CDR3 contains 14 residues. V lost 2 bases, J lost 2 bases, and 0 bases stayed unmatched.

Regarding this clone: The sample holds other DNA sequences that translate to the same CDR3. This chain links TRBV18 with TRBJ2-7; TRBD1 aligns across 10 bases. The CDR3 extends over 14 amino acids. V lost 2 bases, J lost 7 bases, and 5 bases stayed unmatched. Germline lookup yields CDR1 KGHSH and CDR2 LQKENI. The CDR3 is CASSPRDRGGEQYF. CDR3 in DNA: TGTGCCAGCTCACCAAGGGACAGGGGAGGGGAGCAGTACTTC.

This clone has a single count. The rearrangement joins TRBV6-5 to TRBJ1-1; the D is unclear. With 5 bases removed from V and 11 bases from J, the gap between germline ends came to 18 bases. This CDR3 has 13 amino acids. Germline assignment: CDR1 MNHEY and CDR2 SVGAGI. This chain's CDR3 is CASSPGVAREAFF. CDR3 DNA sequence: TGTGCCAGCAGTCCAGGAGTTGCCCGTGAGGCTTTCTTT.

This chain links TRBV28 with TRBJ2-5; the D gene is possibly TRBD1 (6 bases). Germline assignment: CDR1 MDHEN and CDR2 SYDVKM. This CDR3 is built from 14 residues. With 5 bases removed from V and 5 bases from J, the gap between germline ends came to 15 bases. CDR3 region: CASSTGTKEETQYF. In DNA, the CDR3 is TGTGCCAGCAGTACAGGGACCAAGGAGGAGACCCAGTACTTC.

The chain is built from TRBV9 and TRBJ2-2, with a weak D call TRBD1 (6 bases). Trimming removed 0 bases from V and 7 bases from J, with 10 bases in between. Germline assignment: CDR1 SGDLS and CDR2 YYNGEE. The length of the CDR3 is 14 residues. CDR3 in amino acids: CASSVGGQGGELFF. The DNA of the CDR3 is TGTGCCAGCAGCGTAGGGGGGCAAGGCGGGGAGCTGTTTTTT.

The genes are TRBV28 and TRBJ1-5; 7 nucleotides line up with TRBD1. The CDR3 has 15 residues. V lost 5 bases to trimming and J lost 5 bases; unmatched junction nucleotides: 9. The V gene's germline CDR1 is MDHEN and CDR2 SYDVKM. The CDR3 sequence: CASSLLGQVYQPQHF. For the CDR3, the DNA is TGTGCCAGCAGTCTCCTAGGACAGGTTTATCAGCCCCAGCATTTT.